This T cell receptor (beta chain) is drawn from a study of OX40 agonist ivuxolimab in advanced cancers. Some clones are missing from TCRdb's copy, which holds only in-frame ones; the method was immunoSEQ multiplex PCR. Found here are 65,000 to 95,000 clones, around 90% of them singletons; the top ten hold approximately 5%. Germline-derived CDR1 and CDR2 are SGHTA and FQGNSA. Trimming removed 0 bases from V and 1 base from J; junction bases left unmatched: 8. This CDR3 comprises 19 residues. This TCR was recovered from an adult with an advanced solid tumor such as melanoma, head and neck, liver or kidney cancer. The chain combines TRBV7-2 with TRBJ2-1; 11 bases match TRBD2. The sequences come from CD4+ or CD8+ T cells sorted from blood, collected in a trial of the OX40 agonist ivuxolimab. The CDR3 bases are TGTGCCAGCAGCTTAGCTAGCGGGAGGGCCGTAGGGTCCTACAATGAGCAGTTCTTC. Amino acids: CASSLASGRAVGSYNEQFF.